The 15 T cell receptor beta chains in this list originate from one sample, sequenced in a study of blood T cells in healthy people across ages. PCR was performed a second time for roughly 6 to 12 cycles using a sample-barcoded 5' primer and a J-beta primer mix. Via MiXCR, TCRdb re-called the 5' RACE reads, giving one row per CDR3 protein. The sample holds about 1,500,000 distinct CDR3 sequences; under 30% are singletons and the top ten take roughly 8%. Sample: blood. The origin of the receptors is a woman in her twenties or thirties in good health.

This clonotype was recorded at least ten times. The V and J genes are TRBV5-1 and TRBJ2-1; D call uncertain. Per germline, CDR1 SGHRS and CDR2 YFSETQ. This CDR3 contains 15 residues. V lost 4 bases to trimming and J lost 5 bases, with 16 bases between them. The CDR3 DNA is TGCGCCAGCAGCGCTGACCCAACGACGGACAATGAGCAGTTCTTC. Protein product: CASSADPTTDNEQFF.

Details on this clonotype: An end of the junction differs from the germline gene, which may be a read error. The chain recombines TRBV7-2 with TRBJ2-7; the D gene is possibly TRBD2 (6 bases). The CDR3 has 18 residues. In germline, CDR1 is SGHTA, CDR2 FQGNSA. CDR3 protein: CASSLRVIVSSESYEQYF. CDR3 nucleotide sequence: TGTGCCAGCAGTTTAAGGGTTATTGTGTCTAGCGAATCCTATGAGCAGTACTTC. Together with reference TRBV7-2 and TRBJ2-7, the CDR3 gives the full variable domain: GAGVSQSPSNKVTEKGKDVELRCDPISGHTALYWYRQSLGQGLEFLIYFQGNSAPDKSGLPSDRFSAERTGGSVSTLTIQRTQQEDSAVYLCASSLRVIVSSESYEQYFGPGTRLTVT.

This clonotype has just a few counts. CDR3 nucleotides: TGTGCCAGCAGCCTCAGGGTAGGGGTTGGCTACACCTTC. This translates into CASSLRVGVGYTF. The chain has TRBV12-3 or TRBV12-4 and TRBJ1-2; TRBD1 might be the D (5 bases). This CDR3 comprises 13 residues. With 6 bases removed from V and 7 bases from J, the gap between germline ends came to 15 bases.

J is TRBJ1-4 and V is TRBV12-3 or TRBV12-4; a possible D gene is TRBD1 (6 bases). There are 14 residues in the CDR3. Trimming pared 6 bases from V and 5 bases from J, leaving 13 bases between. The CDR3 coding sequence is TGTGCCAGCAGGATGGACAGACGGAATGAAAAACTGTTTTTT. This translates into CASRMDRRNEKLFF.

The gene calls are TRBV29-1 and TRBJ2-1; 12 nucleotides align to TRBD2. CDR1 is SQVTM, CDR2 ANQGSEA, per germline. This CDR3 is 17 amino acids long. Trimming cost V 5 bases and J 4 bases; bases outside gene matches: 12. CDR3 in DNA: TGCAGCGTTACATGGGAGACTAGCGGGAGAAATTACAATGAGCAGTTCTTC. Residues: CSVTWETSGRNYNEQFF.

Ten or more counts support this clonotype. This rearrangement joins TRBV15 to TRBJ2-6; the D call may be TRBD1 or TRBD2 (5 bases each). The germline V gene encodes CDR1 LNHNV and CDR2 YYDKDF (reference sequence). Deletions cut 1 base from V and 0 bases from J, with 13 bases between. The CDR3 consists of 18 residues. The CDR3 DNA is TGTGCCACCAGCAGAGTAGGGACGGCGCCCTCTGGGGCCAACGTCCTGACTTTC. It is translated as CATSRVGTAPSGANVLTF. The complete variable domain, with remaining parts taken from reference TRBV15 and TRBJ2-6, reads DAMVIQNPRYQVTQFGKPVTLSCSQTLNHNVMYWYQQKSSQAPKLLFHYYDKDFNNEADTPDNFQSRRPNTSFCFLDIRSPGLGDTAMYLCATSRVGTAPSGANVLTFGAGSRLTVL.

This clonotype was observed a handful of times. V usage is TRBV12-5 and J usage is TRBJ1-1, with D perhaps TRBD1 (5 bases). Trimming took 7 bases from V and 4 from J, leaving 16 bases between them. Germline CDR1 reads LGHNT; CDR2 reads FRNRAP. This CDR3 has 14 residues. CDR3 sequence (DNA): TGTGCTAGTGCCCAGGGACCGGGGAGCACTGAAGCTTTCTTT. Translating it yields CASAQGPGSTEAFF.

The V gene is TRBV28, the J gene TRBJ1-5; D is ambiguous. Germline V CDR1 and CDR2: MDHEN, SYDVKM. V lost 6 bases, J lost 0 bases, and 9 bases lay in between. CDR3 length: 14 amino acids. The CDR3 region is CASSVLGSNQPQHF. Here the CDR3 DNA reads TGTGCCAGCAGCGTTTTGGGTAGCAATCAGCCCCAGCATTTT.

The genes are TRBV7-9 and TRBJ2-3; D tentatively reads TRBD1 or TRBD2 (6 bases each). This CDR3 region has 16 residues. The V end lost 2 bases, the J end lost 5 bases, and 17 bases lay between the germline ends. Germline V gene sequence: CDR1 SEHNR, CDR2 FQNEAQ (reference sequence). The CDR3 here is CASSLQGSGGGDTQYF. The CDR3 coding sequence is TGTGCCAGCAGCTTACAAGGATCCGGAGGGGGAGATACGCAGTATTTT. Together with reference TRBV7-9 and TRBJ2-3, the CDR3 gives the full variable domain: DTGVSQNPRHKITKRGQNVTFRCDPISEHNRLYWYRQTLGQGPEFLTYFQNEAQLEKSRLLSDRFSAERPKGSFSTLEIQRTEQGDSAMYLCASSLQGSGGGDTQYFGPGTRLTVL.

The chain recombines TRBV7-6 with TRBJ2-1, with D possibly TRBD2 on 5 matching bases. This CDR3 is 15 amino acids long. Germline V gives CDR1 SGHVS, CDR2 FNYEAQ. Trimming removed 7 bases from V and 5 bases from J, with 18 bases in between. CDR3 protein: CASTALAGYDNEQFF. In DNA, the CDR3 is TGTGCCAGCACGGCGCTCGCGGGCTACGACAATGAGCAGTTCTTC.

As to this clonotype: Mismatch with germline at one junction end may stem from a read error. The V gene is TRBV2, the J gene TRBJ2-2; 7 bases are shared with TRBD1. The germline V gene has CDR1 SNHLY and CDR2 FYNNEI. The length of the CDR3 is 15 residues. CDR3 coding DNA: TGCGCCAGCAGTGTAAGGGGGCTGGTCACCGGGGAGCTGTTTTTT. Protein: CASSVRGLVTGELFF.

In its sample, this clonotype was seen a few times. J is TRBJ2-3 and V is TRBV7-2; 7 bases line up with TRBD1. The CDR3 length is 16 residues. V lost 0 bases to trimming and J lost 2 bases; unmatched junction nucleotides: 5. Germline V gives CDR1 SGHTA, CDR2 FQGNSA. In nucleotides, the CDR3 is TGTGCCAGCAGCTTAGCGAGGACAGGCCCCACAGATACGCAGTATTTT. As protein: CASSLARTGPTDTQYF. Complete variable domain (other parts from reference TRBV7-2 and TRBJ2-3): GAGVSQSPSNKVTEKGKDVELRCDPISGHTALYWYRQSLGQGLEFLIYFQGNSAPDKSGLPSDRFSAERTGGSVSTLTIQRTQQEDSAVYLCASSLARTGPTDTQYFGPGTRLTVL.

The rearrangement joins TRBV7-9 to TRBJ1-6, with 9 bases identical to TRBD1. Germline V gene lookup returns CDR1 SEHNR and CDR2 FQNEAQ (reference sequence). The CDR3 spans 16 residues. V gave up 4 bases and J gave up 9 bases; unmatched junction bases: 10. The CDR3: CASSSTTGGSSSPLHF. CDR3 sequence (DNA): TGTGCCAGCAGCTCGACCACAGGGGGCTCTAGTTCACCCCTCCACTTT.

This clonotype showed up many times. The chain recombines TRBV29-1 with TRBJ2-1; 14 bases map to TRBD2. CDR1 SQVTM and CDR2 ANQGSEA come from the germline V gene. This CDR3 has 16 residues. V was clipped by 6 bases and J by 8 bases; unmatched bases: 12. The CDR3 nucleotides are TGCAGCGTCCCCAGACTAGCGGGGGGGTCTATGGATGAGCAGTTCTTC. Amino acid sequence: CSVPRLAGGSMDEQFF.

This clonotype has only a few counts. Given a much more abundant clone one base away, this may be a read error. The gene calls are TRBV12-3 or TRBV12-4 and TRBJ2-7, with D possibly TRBD2 on 5 matching bases. The DNA matches TRBJ2-5 better at its end, which makes the J call doubtful. CDR3 length: 12 amino acids. In DNA, the CDR3 is TGTGCCAGCAGAGCGGAACAAGTGACCCAGTACTTC. Translated: CASRAEQVTQYF.